This TCR beta chain was sequenced in a study of T-cell memory formation after mild COVID-19. Each CDR3 protein is one row after TCRdb ran MiXCR on the 5' RACE reads. The sample yields fewer than 300,000 distinct CDR3 sequences, about a sixth seen once. The table lists this clonotype with a few counts. The CDR3 is 17 residues long. CDR1 and CDR2 from the germline V gene are MGHRA and YSYEKL. Between the trimmed V and J ends, which lost 1 base and 1 base, there was a span of 16 bases. This chain connects TRBV4-1 to TRBJ1-1, with D uncertain. The clonotype comes from a man younger than 35 who had mild COVID-19 (a few samples of this study predate the infection). Cell type and time point are not known. Sequencing used PBMCs or a T cell subset sorted from them (not recorded which). As DNA, the CDR3 is TGCGCCAGCAGCCAAGTTGGAGGGCTAGTTGGGAACACTGAAGCTTTCTTT. This translates into CASSQVGGLVGNTEAFF.